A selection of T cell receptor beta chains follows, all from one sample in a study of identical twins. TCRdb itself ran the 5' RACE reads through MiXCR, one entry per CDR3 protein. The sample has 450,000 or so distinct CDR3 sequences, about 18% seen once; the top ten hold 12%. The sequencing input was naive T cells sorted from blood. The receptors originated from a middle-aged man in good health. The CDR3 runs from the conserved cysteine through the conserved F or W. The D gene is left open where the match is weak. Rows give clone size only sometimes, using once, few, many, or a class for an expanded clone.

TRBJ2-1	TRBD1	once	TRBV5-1	CASSLGQGYYNERFF	TGCGCCAGCAGCTTGGGACAGGGTTACTACAATGAGCGGTTCTTC
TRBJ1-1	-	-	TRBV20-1	CRVRAGVEAFF	TGCAGAGTGCGAGCAGGGGTTGAAGCTTTCTTT
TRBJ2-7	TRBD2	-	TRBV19	CASRERAGAPYEQYF	TGTGCCAGTAGAGAAAGGGCGGGAGCCCCCTACGAGCAGTACTTC
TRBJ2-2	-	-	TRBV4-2	CASSQDPGPGELFF	TGTGCCAGCAGCCAAGATCCGGGGCCCGGGGAGCTGTTTTTT
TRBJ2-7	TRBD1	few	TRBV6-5	CASSSRTGGKFYEQYF	TGTGCCAGCAGTTCCCGGACAGGGGGAAAGTTCTACGAGCAGTACTTC
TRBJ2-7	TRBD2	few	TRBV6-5	CASSYSERGRKEQYF	TGTGCCAGCAGTTACTCTGAGCGGGGCCGGAAAGAGCAGTACTTC
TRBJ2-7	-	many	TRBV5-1	CASSLATSYEQYF	TGTGCCAGCAGTTTAGCCACATCCTACGAGCAGTACTTC
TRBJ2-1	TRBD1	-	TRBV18	CASSPANRGLNYNEQFF	TGTGCCAGCTCACCAGCGAACAGGGGGCTGAACTACAATGAGCAGTTCTTC
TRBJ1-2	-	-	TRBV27	CASSRGHSNYGYTF	TGTGCCAGCAGTAGGGGACATAGTAACTATGGCTACACCTTC
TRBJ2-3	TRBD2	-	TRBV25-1	CASSEWKSGGSTDTQYF	TGTGCCAGCAGTGAATGGAAGAGCGGGGGAAGCACAGATACGCAGTATTTT
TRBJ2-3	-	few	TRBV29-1	CSVLTDADTQYF	TGCAGCGTTTTAACAGATGCAGATACGCAGTATTTT
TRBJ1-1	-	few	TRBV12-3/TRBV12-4	CASSRTGRGTEAFF	TGTGCCAGCAGTCGGACGGGGAGGGGGACTGAAGCTTTCTTT
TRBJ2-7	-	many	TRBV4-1	CASSPWGGGYEQYF	TGCGCCAGCAGCCCTTGGGGAGGGGGCTACGAGCAGTACTTC
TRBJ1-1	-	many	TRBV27	CASSFGRYMNTEAFF	TGTGCCAGCAGTTTTGGCAGATACATGAACACTGAAGCTTTCTTT
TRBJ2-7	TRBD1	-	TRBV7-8	CASSSRTGGPGYEQYF	TGTGCCAGCAGCTCCCGGACAGGGGGCCCTGGATACGAGCAGTACTTC
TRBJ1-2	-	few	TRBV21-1	CASSQCRGADYGYTF	TGTGCCAGCAGTCAATGTCGGGGGGCTGACTATGGCTACACCTTC
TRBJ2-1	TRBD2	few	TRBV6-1	CASFSGGSSYNEQFF	TGTGCCAGCTTTAGCGGGGGGAGCTCCTACAATGAGCAGTTCTTC
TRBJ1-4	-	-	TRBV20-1	CSARGLGEATNEKLFF	TGCAGTGCTAGGGGCCTAGGGGAAGCAACTAATGAAAAACTGTTTTTT
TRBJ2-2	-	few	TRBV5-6	CASSSDFYTGELFF	TGTGCCAGCAGCTCGGACTTCTACACCGGGGAGCTGTTTTTT
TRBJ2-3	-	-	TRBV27	CASSLVTDTTDTQYF	TGTGCCAGCAGTTTAGTAACAGACACCACAGATACGCAGTATTTT
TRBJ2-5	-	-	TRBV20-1	CSARSSGAVGTQYF	TGCAGTGCTAGATCATCGGGAGCTGTGGGGACCCAGTACTTC
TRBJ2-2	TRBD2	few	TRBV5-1	CASQTSGGATGELFF	TGCGCCAGCCAAACTAGCGGGGGGGCCACCGGGGAGCTGTTTTTT
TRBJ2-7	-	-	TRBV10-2	CASSVFSYEQYF	TGCGCCAGCAGTGTTTTCAGCTACGAGCAGTACTTC
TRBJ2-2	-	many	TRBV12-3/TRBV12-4	CASSRTAGELFF	TGTGCCAGCAGCCGGACAGCCGGGGAGCTGTTTTTT
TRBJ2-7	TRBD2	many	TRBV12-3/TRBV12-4	CASSLGLVGEQYF	TGTGCCAGCAGCCTGGGACTAGTAGGCGAGCAGTACTTC
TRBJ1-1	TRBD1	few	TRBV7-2	CASSQRDRLTEAFF	TGTGCCAGCAGCCAACGGGACAGATTAACTGAAGCTTTCTTT
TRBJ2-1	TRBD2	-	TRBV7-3	CASSLTRLAGGFLNRYEQFF	TGTGCCAGCAGCTTAACTAGACTAGCGGGAGGTTTTCTTAATCGATATGAGCAGTTCTTC
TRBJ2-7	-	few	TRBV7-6	CASSLALGSVYEQYF	TGTGCCAGCAGCTTAGCGCTTGGTAGTGTCTACGAGCAGTACTTC
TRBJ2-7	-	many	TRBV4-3	CASSRGGSGEQYF	TGCGCCAGCAGCCGAGGCGGGTCTGGCGAGCAGTACTTC
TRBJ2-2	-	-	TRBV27	CASSLLIFDGTGELFF	TGTGCCAGCAGTCTTCTCATCTTCGACGGGACCGGGGAGCTGTTTTTT
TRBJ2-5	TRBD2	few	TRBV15	CATSGRDLSGLQYF	TGTGCCACCAGCGGGAGGGACCTTTCTGGGCTGCAGTACTTC
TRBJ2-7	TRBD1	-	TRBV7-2	CASSLVGGDPHEQYF	TGTGCCAGCAGCTTAGTAGGGGGCGATCCCCACGAGCAGTACTTC
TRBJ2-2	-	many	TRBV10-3	CAISAHGQNTGELFF	TGTGCCATCAGTGCCCACGGCCAGAACACCGGGGAGCTGTTTTTT
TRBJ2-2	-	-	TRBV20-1	CSAIRTNTGELFF	TGCAGTGCTATTAGGACGAACACCGGGGAGCTGTTTTTT
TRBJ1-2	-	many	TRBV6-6	CASSHTGSGYTF	TGTGCCAGCAGTCATACAGGAAGCGGCTACACCTTC
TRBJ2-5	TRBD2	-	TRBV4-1	CASSPSGGTGETQYF	TGCGCCAGCAGCCCCTCCGGGGGGACGGGAGAGACCCAGTACTTC
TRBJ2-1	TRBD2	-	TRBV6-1	CASTLAGAYNEQFF	TGTGCCAGCACGCTAGCGGGGGCCTACAATGAGCAGTTCTTC
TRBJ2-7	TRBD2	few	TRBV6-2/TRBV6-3	CASSYSMRGGSTHEQYF	TGTGCCAGCAGTTACTCGATGAGGGGCGGGAGTACCCACGAGCAGTACTTC
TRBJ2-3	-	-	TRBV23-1	CASSQSAQERTDTQYF	TGCGCCAGCAGTCAATCGGCACAGGAACGCACAGATACGCAGTATTTT
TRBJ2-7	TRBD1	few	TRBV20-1	CSPATGGHEQYF	TGCAGCCCAGCAACAGGGGGCCACGAGCAGTACTTC
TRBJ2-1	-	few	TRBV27	CASMSLGAGHNEQFF	TGTGCCAGCATGAGTTTGGGGGCAGGCCACAATGAGCAGTTCTTC
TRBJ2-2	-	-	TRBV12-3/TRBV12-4	CASSLGGRIGELFF	TGTGCCAGCAGTTTAGGGGGAAGAATAGGGGAGCTGTTTTTT
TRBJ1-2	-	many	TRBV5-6	CASSLGTDGYTF	TGTGCCAGCAGCTTGGGGACTGATGGCTACACCTTC
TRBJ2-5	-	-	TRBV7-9	CASSVTVEETQYF	TGTGCCAGCAGCGTGACAGTAGAAGAGACCCAGTACTTC
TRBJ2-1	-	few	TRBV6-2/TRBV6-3	CASSFPSRRPYNEQFF	TGTGCCAGCAGTTTTCCTAGCCGGAGGCCCTACAATGAGCAGTTCTTC
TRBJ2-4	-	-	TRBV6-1	CASSEAGGLAKNIQYF	TGTGCCAGCAGTGAAGCGGGGGGGCTAGCCAAAAACATTCAGTACTTC
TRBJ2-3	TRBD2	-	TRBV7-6	CASSLLGGLAGTTDTQYF	TGTGCCAGCAGCTTACTAGGAGGACTAGCGGGGACCACAGATACGCAGTATTTT
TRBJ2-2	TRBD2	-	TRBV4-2	CASSQETVAGTGELFF	TGTGCCAGCAGCCAAGAAACGGTAGCGGGGACCGGGGAGCTGTTTTTT
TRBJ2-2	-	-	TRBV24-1	CATSEDSDVTGELFF	TGTGCCACCAGTGAGGATAGCGACGTCACCGGGGAGCTGTTTTTT
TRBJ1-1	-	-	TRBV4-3	CASSRNRDGTEAFF	TGCGCCAGCAGCCGGAACCGGGACGGCACTGAAGCTTTCTTT
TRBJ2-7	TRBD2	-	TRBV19	CASATGRSYEQYF	TGTGCCAGCGCAACCGGGAGGTCCTACGAGCAGTACTTC
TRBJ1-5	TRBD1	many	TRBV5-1	CASSSGQGNNQPQHF	TGCGCCAGCAGCTCGGGACAGGGTAACAATCAGCCCCAGCATTTT
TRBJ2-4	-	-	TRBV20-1	CSGLPGIAKNIQYF	TGCAGTGGACTCCCTGGAATAGCCAAAAACATTCAGTACTTC